These T cell receptor beta chains were read from a single sample in a study of cytomegalovirus exposure and HLA in healthy donors. Profiled with immunoSEQ multiplex PCR; TCRdb holds only in-frame clones, not every one. The sample has some 120,000 clones, over 70% seen once. Material: PBMCs. The receptors were sampled from a woman in her forties or fifties in good health and CMV-seropositive. The CDR3 runs from the conserved cysteine through the conserved F or W. A D gene is named only where the DNA matches it firmly. Size is omitted from some rows. Given values are once, few, many or a class for expanded clones.

d_call | j_call | v_call | clone_size | cdr3_nt | cdr3_aa
TRBD1 | TRBJ2-7 | TRBV7-2 | few | TGTGCCAGCAGCTTCAACAGGGGCCAGTACGAGCAGTACTTC | CASSFNRGQYEQYF
TRBD1 | TRBJ1-5 | TRBV7-2 | NA | TGTGCCAGCGGATCTACAGGGGCAGAGCAGCCCCAGCATTTT | CASGSTGAEQPQHF
NA | TRBJ2-3 | TRBV11-2 | NA | TGTGCCAGCAGCCACACGCAGAACCCGCCCTTGGATTTT | CASSHTQNPPLDF
NA | TRBJ2-1 | TRBV2 | NA | TGTGCCAGCAGTTTCGGGGTCAGCGGTGAGCAGTTCTTC | CASSFGVSGEQFF
TRBD1 | TRBJ1-1 | TRBV5-1 | NA | TGCGCCAGCAGCGTACGTACGGGACAGCTAAACACTGAAGCTTTCTTT | CASSVRTGQLNTEAFF
TRBD2 | TRBJ2-1 | TRBV5-1 | once | TGCGCCAGCAGCTTGGTAGCGGGGGGGTCCAATGAGCAGTTCTTC | CASSLVAGGSNEQFF
TRBD2 | TRBJ2-3 | TRBV5-1 | NA | TGCGCCAGCAGCTTACCTAGCGGGCCTAACACAGATACGCAGTATTTT | CASSLPSGPNTDTQYF
TRBD2 | TRBJ2-5 | TRBV30 | NA | TGTGCCTGGAACGGGGGAGGGATCAGAGAGACCCAGTACTTC | CAWNGGGIRETQYF
TRBD1 | TRBJ1-2 | TRBV19 | once | TGTGCCAGTAGTGCTACTGACAGGGGGCTTCACTATGGCTACACCTTC | CASSATDRGLHYGYTF
TRBD1 | TRBJ1-2 | TRBV5-1 | NA | TGCGCCAGCAGCTTTTCCGGACAGGGGGCTAATGGCTACACCTTC | CASSFSGQGANGYTF
NA | TRBJ2-2 | TRBV11-1 | NA | TGTGCCAGCAGCTTAGGCGCCGGGGAGCTGTTTTTT | CASSLGAGELFF
NA | TRBJ1-1 | TRBV27 | NA | TGTGCCAGCAGTCCTCAGGGGAGAAACACTGAAGCTTTCTTT | CASSPQGRNTEAFF
NA | TRBJ2-7 | TRBV5-1 | few | TGCGCCAGCAGCTTAGGCCGGGAAGCCTACGAGCAGTACTTC | CASSLGREAYEQYF
TRBD1 | TRBJ2-2 | TRBV6-1 | NA | TGTGCCAGCAGTGTACGAACCGGGACAGGGAGTACCGGGGAGCTGTTTTTT | CASSVRTGTGSTGELFF
NA | TRBJ1-2 | TRBV18 | NA | TGTGCCAGCTCATCCCCCGACAGGCAGTACTATGGCTACACCTTC | CASSSPDRQYYGYTF
NA | TRBJ2-2 | TRBV18 | NA | TGTGCCAGCCCGACAGGCCTCGCGAACACCGGGGAGCTGTTTTTT | CASPTGLANTGELFF
NA | TRBJ1-2 | TRBV5-5 | NA | TGTGCCAGCAGCTTGCGGTATAGCACGTTGGTCACTAACTATGGCTACACCTTC | CASSLRYSTLVTNYGYTF
NA | TRBJ1-1 | TRBV29-1 | NA | TGCAGCGAGTCCTACAGGAACACTGAAGCTTTCTTT | CSESYRNTEAFF
NA | TRBJ2-2 | TRBV5-1 | NA | TGCGCCAGCAGCTTGTCCCCTAGCCTGGAAACCGGGGAGCTGTTTTTT | CASSLSPSLETGELFF
TRBD2 | TRBJ2-1 | TRBV4-1 | NA | TGCGCCAGCAGCCAGAGAGGCAGCGGGGGGGCCTCAAATGAGCAGTTCTTC | CASSQRGSGGASNEQFF
NA | TRBJ2-7 | TRBV5-1 | NA | TGCGCCAGCAGCTTGGACAGGGTGCATCGGGAGCAGTACTTC | CASSLDRVHREQYF
NA | TRBJ1-2 | TRBV11-2 | NA | TGTGCCAGCAGCGGGCGGGACCCTAACTATGGCTACACCTTC | CASSGRDPNYGYTF
NA | TRBJ2-7 | TRBV18 | NA | TGTGCCAGCTCACCGAGCAGGGTCTCCTACGAGCAGTACTTC | CASSPSRVSYEQYF
NA | TRBJ2-2 | TRBV5-1 | NA | TGCGCCAGCAGCTTGGCAGGGTTGTTGAACACCGGGGAGCTGTTTTTT | CASSLAGLLNTGELFF
TRBD2 | TRBJ2-5 | TRBV7-9 | NA | TGTGCCAGCAGCCCCCCAATAGCGGGGGGCGGAGAGACCCAGTACTTC | CASSPPIAGGGETQYF
NA | TRBJ1-5 | TRBV27 | once | TGTGCCAGCAGAAGAGGCAAATGGAATCAGCCCCAGCATTTT | CASRRGKWNQPQHF
NA | TRBJ2-1 | TRBV10-3 | NA | TGTGCCATCAGTGAGTCGACCGGGGGCAATGAGCAGTTCTTC | CAISESTGGNEQFF
NA | TRBJ2-5 | TRBV13 | NA | TGTGCCAGCAGCTCAACTCTACGGGGGGAGACCCAGTACTTC | CASSSTLRGETQYF
NA | TRBJ1-1 | TRBV7-9 | NA | TGTGCCAGCAGCCACGTCCCCGGGGGTTCGAACACTGAAGCTTTCTTT | CASSHVPGGSNTEAFF
TRBD1 | TRBJ1-1 | TRBV6-5 | NA | TGTGCCAGCAGTCGGGGACAGGAAGCTTTCTTT | CASSRGQEAFF
TRBD1 | TRBJ1-4 | TRBV5-1 | once | TGCGCCAGCAGCTTGGGACAGGGACGTGAAAAACTGTTTTTT | CASSLGQGREKLFF
TRBD1 | TRBJ2-7 | TRBV27 | NA | TGTGCCAGCAGTATGACAGGGCCGACCTACGAGCAGTACTTC | CASSMTGPTYEQYF
NA | TRBJ2-2 | TRBV11-3 | NA | TGTGCCAGCAGCTTAGTCCCGGCCAGGGGACCCGGGGAGCTGTTTTTT | CASSLVPARGPGELFF
TRBD1 | TRBJ2-4 | TRBV5-1 | NA | TGCGCCAGCAGCTTCGCCCGACAGGGGTTCGAAAACATTCAGTACTTC | CASSFARQGFENIQYF
TRBD1 | TRBJ1-2 | TRBV6-4 | NA | TGTGCCAGCAGAGAACCGGGACAGGGGTATAAGGGCTACACCTTC | CASREPGQGYKGYTF
NA | TRBJ1-5 | TRBV6-1 | NA | TGTGCCAGCAGTGAGCCGGTTGGCGGGGCGAGCAATCAGCCCCAGCATTTT | CASSEPVGGASNQPQHF
NA | TRBJ2-5 | TRBV10-3 | NA | TGTGCCATCAGTGAGGGGGAGAGCGTTCAAGAGACCCAGTACTTC | CAISEGESVQETQYF
NA | TRBJ2-3 | TRBV19 | NA | TGTGCCAGTAGTATGGGGCAGGGTCACACAGATACGCAGTATTTT | CASSMGQGHTDTQYF
TRBD2 | TRBJ2-7 | TRBV2 | NA | TGTGCCAGCAGTGAAACTAGCGGGAGGGAATACGAGCAGTACTTC | CASSETSGREYEQYF
NA | TRBJ1-5 | TRBV6-5 | few | TGTGCCAGCAGGGACAGACAGGATCAGCCCCAGCATTTT | CASRDRQDQPQHF
TRBD1 | TRBJ1-2 | TRBV4-3 | few | TGCGCCAGCAGCCAAGAGGTGCTTGGCAGGGGGGCTGGCTACACCTTC | CASSQEVLGRGAGYTF
NA | TRBJ2-3 | TRBV5-5 | NA | TGTGCCAGCAGCTTGAGCTCGCGACTCACAGATACGCAGTATTTT | CASSLSSRLTDTQYF
NA | TRBJ2-2 | TRBV4-2 | NA | TGTGCCGTAGGGGAGAACACCGGGGAGCTGTTTTTT | CAVGENTGELFF
NA | TRBJ1-2 | TRBV7-9 | NA | TGTGCCAGCAGCCTCCACTATGGCTACACCTTC | CASSLHYGYTF
NA | TRBJ1-1 | TRBV14 | NA | TGTGCCAGCAGCCGGGAGTTGAACACTGAAGCTTTCTTT | CASSRELNTEAFF